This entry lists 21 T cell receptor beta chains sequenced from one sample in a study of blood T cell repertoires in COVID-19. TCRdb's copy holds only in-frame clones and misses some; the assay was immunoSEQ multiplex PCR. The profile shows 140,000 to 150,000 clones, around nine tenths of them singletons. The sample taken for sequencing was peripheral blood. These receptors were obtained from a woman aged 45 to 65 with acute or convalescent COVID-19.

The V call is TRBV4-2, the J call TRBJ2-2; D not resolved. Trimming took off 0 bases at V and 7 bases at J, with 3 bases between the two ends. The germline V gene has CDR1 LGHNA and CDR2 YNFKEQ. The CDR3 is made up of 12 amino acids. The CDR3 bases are TGTGCCAGCAGCCAAGACGGCGGGGAGCTGTTTTTT. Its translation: CASSQDGGELFF.

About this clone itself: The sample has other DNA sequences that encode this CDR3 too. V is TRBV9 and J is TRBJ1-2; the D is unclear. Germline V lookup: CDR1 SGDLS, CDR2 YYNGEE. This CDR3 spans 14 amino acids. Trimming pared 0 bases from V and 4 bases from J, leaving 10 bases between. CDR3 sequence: CASSVGGRSYGYTF. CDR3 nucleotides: TGTGCCAGCAGCGTAGGTGGCAGGTCCTATGGCTACACCTTC.

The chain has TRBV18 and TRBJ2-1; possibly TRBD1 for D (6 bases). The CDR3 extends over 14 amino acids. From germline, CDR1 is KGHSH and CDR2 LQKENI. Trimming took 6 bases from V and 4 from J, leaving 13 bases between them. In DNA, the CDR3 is TGTGCCAGCTCCCGGACAGACAAATACAATGAGCAGTTCTTC. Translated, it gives CASSRTDKYNEQFF.

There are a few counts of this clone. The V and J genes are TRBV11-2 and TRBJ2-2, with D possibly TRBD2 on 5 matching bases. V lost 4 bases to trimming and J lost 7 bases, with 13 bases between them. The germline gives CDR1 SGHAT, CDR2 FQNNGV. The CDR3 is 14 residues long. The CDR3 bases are TGTGCCAGCAGCTCCGGACGGGGAAACGGGGAGCTGTTTTTT. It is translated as CASSSGRGNGELFF.

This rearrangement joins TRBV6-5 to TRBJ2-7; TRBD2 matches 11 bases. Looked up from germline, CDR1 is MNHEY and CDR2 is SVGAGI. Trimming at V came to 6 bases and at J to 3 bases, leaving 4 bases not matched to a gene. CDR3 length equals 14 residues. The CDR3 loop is CASRETSGNYEQYF. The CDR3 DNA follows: TGTGCCAGCAGGGAGACTAGCGGGAACTACGAGCAGTACTTC.

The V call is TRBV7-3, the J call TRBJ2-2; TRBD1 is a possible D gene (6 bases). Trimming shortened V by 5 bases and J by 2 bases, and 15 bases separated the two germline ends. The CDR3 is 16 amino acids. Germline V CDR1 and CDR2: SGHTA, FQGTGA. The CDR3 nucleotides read TGTGCCAGCAGCCCTCAGGGGTTGGGTAACACCGGGGAGCTGTTTTTT. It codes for CASSPQGLGNTGELFF.

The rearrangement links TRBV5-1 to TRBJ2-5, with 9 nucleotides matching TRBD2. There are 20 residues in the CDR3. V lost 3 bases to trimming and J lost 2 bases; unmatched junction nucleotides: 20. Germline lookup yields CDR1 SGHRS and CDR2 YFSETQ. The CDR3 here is CASSSPLGREGLVRQETQYF. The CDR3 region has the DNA TGCGCCAGCAGCTCCCCTTTGGGGCGGGAGGGCCTAGTGAGGCAAGAGACCCAGTACTTC.

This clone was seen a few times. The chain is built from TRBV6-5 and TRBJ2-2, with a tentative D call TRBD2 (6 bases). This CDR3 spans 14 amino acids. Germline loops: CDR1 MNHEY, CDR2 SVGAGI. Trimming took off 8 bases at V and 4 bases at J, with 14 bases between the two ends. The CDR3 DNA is TGTGCCAGCCAAACGGGAGCCATCACCGGGGAGCTGTTTTTT. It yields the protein CASQTGAITGELFF.

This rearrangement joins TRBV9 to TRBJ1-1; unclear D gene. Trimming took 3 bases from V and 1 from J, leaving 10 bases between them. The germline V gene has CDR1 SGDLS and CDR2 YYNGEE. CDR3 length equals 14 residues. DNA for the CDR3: TGTGCCAGCAGCGGAGGGCCAAAGAACACTGAAGCTTTCTTT. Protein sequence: CASSGGPKNTEAFF.

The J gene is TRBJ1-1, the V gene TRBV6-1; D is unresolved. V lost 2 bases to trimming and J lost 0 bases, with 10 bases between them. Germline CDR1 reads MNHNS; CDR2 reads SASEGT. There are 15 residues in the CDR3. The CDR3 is CASSELATMNTEAFF. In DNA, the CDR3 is TGTGCCAGCAGTGAATTGGCCACCATGAACACTGAAGCTTTCTTT.

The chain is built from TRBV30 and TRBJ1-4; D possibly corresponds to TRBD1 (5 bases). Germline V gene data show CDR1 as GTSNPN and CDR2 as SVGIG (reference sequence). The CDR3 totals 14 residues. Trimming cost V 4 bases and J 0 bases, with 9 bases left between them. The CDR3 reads CAWKGKATNEKLFF. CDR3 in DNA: TGTGCCTGGAAGGGGAAGGCAACTAATGAAAAACTGTTTTTT.

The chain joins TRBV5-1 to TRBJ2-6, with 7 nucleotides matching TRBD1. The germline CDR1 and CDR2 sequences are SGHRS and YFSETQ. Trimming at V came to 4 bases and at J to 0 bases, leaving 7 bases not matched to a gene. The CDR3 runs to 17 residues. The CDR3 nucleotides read TGCGCCAGCAGCACCGGACAGGCGAACTCTGGGGCCAACGTCCTGACTTTC. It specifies CASSTGQANSGANVLTF. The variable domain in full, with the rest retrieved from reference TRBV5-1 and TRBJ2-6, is KAGVTQTPRYLIKTRGQQVTLSCSPISGHRSVSWYQQTPGQGLQFLFEYFSETQRNKGNFPGRFSGRQFSNSRSEMNVSTLELGDSALYLCASSTGQANSGANVLTFGAGSRLTVL.

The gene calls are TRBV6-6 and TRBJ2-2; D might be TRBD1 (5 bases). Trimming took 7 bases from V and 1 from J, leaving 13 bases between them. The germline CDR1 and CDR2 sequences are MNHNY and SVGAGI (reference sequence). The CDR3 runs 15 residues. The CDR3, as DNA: TGTGCCAGCACCCTAGGGGTGAGGAACACCGGGGAGCTGTTTTTT. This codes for CASTLGVRNTGELFF.

The CDR3 DNA reads as TGCAGCGTTGGGGGGGGGACAACTACGGGTGAAAAACTGTTTTTT. Translating gives CSVGGGTTTGEKLFF. The V and J genes are TRBV29-1 and TRBJ1-4; the D gene is possibly TRBD1 (6 bases). V lost 4 bases, J lost 7 bases, and 19 bases lay in between. The CDR3 loop spans 15 amino acids. CDR1 SQVTM and CDR2 ANQGSEA come from the germline V gene.

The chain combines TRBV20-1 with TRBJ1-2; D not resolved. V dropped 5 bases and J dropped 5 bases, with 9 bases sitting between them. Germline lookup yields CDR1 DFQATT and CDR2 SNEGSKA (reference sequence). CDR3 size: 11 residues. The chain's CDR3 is CSAREFYGYTF. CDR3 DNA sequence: TGCAGTGCTCGCGAATTTTATGGCTACACCTTC.

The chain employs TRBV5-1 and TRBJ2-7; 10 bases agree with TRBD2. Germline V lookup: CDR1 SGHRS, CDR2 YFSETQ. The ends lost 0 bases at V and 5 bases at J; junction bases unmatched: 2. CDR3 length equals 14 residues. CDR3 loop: CASSLVAGGNEQYF. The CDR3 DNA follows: TGCGCCAGCAGCTTGGTAGCGGGGGGTAACGAGCAGTACTTC.

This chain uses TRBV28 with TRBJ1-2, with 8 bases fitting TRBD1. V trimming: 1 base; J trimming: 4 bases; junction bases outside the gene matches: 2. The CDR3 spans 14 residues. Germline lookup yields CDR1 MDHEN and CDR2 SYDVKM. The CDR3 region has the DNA TGTGCCAGCAGTTTATCCGACAGGGGCTATGGCTACACCTTC. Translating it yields CASSLSDRGYGYTF.

The CDR3 DNA reads TGTGCCAGCTCACCACCAGACAGGGCTTCTGGCTACACCTTC. Amino acids: CASSPPDRASGYTF. The rearrangement links TRBV18 to TRBJ1-2; 7 bases match TRBD1. Trimming removed 0 bases from V and 7 bases from J; junction bases left unmatched: 5. Looked up from germline, CDR1 is KGHSH and CDR2 is LQKENI. This CDR3 has 14 amino acids.

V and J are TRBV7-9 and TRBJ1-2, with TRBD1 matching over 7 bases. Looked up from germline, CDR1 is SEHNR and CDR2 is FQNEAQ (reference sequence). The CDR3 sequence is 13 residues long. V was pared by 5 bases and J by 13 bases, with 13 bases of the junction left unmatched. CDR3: CASSQGTVPLSTF. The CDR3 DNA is TGTGCCAGCAGCCAGGGGACAGTCCCCCTGAGCACCTTC.

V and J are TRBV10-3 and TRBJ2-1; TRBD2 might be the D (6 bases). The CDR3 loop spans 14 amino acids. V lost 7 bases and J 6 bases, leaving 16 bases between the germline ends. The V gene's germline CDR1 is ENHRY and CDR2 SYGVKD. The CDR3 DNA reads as TGTGCCATCACTTTAGACGGGAGTGCCAATGAGCAGTTCTTC. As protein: CAITLDGSANEQFF.

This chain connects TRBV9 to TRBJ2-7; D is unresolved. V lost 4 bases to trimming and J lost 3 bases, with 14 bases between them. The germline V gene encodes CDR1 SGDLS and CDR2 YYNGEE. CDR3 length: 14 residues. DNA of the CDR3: TGTGCCAGCAGCCGTATCGGGTTTGGCTACGAGCAGTACTTC. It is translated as CASSRIGFGYEQYF.